The rows below give T cell receptor beta chains drawn from one sample of a study of T cell responses to AZD1222 COVID-19 vaccine. The assay was immunoSEQ multiplex PCR, and TCRdb's table has in-frame clones only and misses some. This table holds about 99,000 clones, 89% found once. The sample in question was peripheral blood, obtained on day 0 of AZD1222 vaccination. All receptors derive from an adult in good health. Both conserved end residues are part of each CDR3. The D gene is left open where the match is weak. Only part of the rows carry a size: once, few, many, or a class if the clone is expanded.

V: TRBV11-2
D: .
J: TRBJ2-2
length: 17
size: .
CDR3: CASSLAPSGGAAGELFF
DNA: TGTGCCAGCAGCTTAGCCCCTAGTGGGGGGGCCGCCGGGGAGCTGTTTTTT

V: TRBV2
D: .
J: TRBJ1-3
length: 12
size: .
CDR3: CASMGGENTIYF
DNA: TGTGCCAGCATGGGGGGCGAAAACACCATATATTTT

V: TRBV10-2
D: .
J: TRBJ1-5
length: 14
size: few
CDR3: CASSESDANQPQHF
DNA: TGCGCCAGCAGTGAATCGGACGCTAATCAGCCCCAGCATTTT

V: TRBV19
D: .
J: TRBJ1-2
length: 15
size: once
CDR3: CASSTPGRGGYGYTF
DNA: TGTGCCAGTAGTACGCCCGGCAGGGGAGGCTATGGCTACACCTTC

V: TRBV2
D: TRBD1
J: TRBJ2-2
length: 15
size: .
CDR3: CASSKTGFYTGELFF
DNA: TGTGCCAGCAGTAAGACAGGGTTTTACACCGGGGAGCTGTTTTTT

V: TRBV7-8
D: .
J: TRBJ1-6
length: 14
size: few
CDR3: CASRHRIEGSPLHF
DNA: TGTGCCAGCAGACATCGTATTGAGGGTTCACCCCTCCACTTT

V: TRBV5-4
D: .
J: TRBJ1-3
length: 16
size: .
CDR3: CASSPYPGDSGNTIYF
DNA: TGTGCCAGCAGCCCATACCCAGGGGACTCTGGAAACACCATATATTTT

V: TRBV10-2
D: TRBD1
J: TRBJ1-1
length: 15
size: .
CDR3: CASVGWSGGNTEAFF
DNA: TGCGCCAGTGTGGGGTGGTCAGGGGGAAACACTGAAGCTTTCTTT

V: TRBV12-3/TRBV12-4
D: .
J: TRBJ1-2
length: 12
size: .
CDR3: CASSSTGYGYTF
DNA: TGTGCCAGCAGTTCTACAGGTTATGGCTACACCTTC

V: TRBV14
D: .
J: TRBJ1-2
length: 14
size: .
CDR3: CASSQAGRDYGYTF
DNA: TGTGCCAGCAGCCAAGCCGGCAGGGACTATGGCTACACCTTC

V: TRBV12-3/TRBV12-4
D: .
J: TRBJ2-2
length: 13
size: .
CDR3: CASSLRNTGELFF
DNA: TGTGCCAGCAGTTTAAGGAACACCGGGGAGCTGTTTTTT

V: TRBV3-1/TRBV3-2
D: .
J: TRBJ2-3
length: 15
size: .
CDR3: CASSQAGGSADTQYF
DNA: TGTGCCAGCAGCCAAGCTGGGGGTAGCGCAGATACGCAGTATTTT

V: TRBV9
D: .
J: TRBJ1-6
length: 13
size: .
CDR3: CASSVGGNSPLHF
DNA: TGTGCCAGCAGCGTAGGGGGAAATTCACCCCTCCACTTT

V: TRBV4-1
D: .
J: TRBJ1-2
length: 14
size: .
CDR3: CASSQEQVDYGYTF
DNA: TGCGCCAGCAGCCAGGAACAGGTGGACTATGGCTACACCTTC

V: TRBV25-1
D: .
J: TRBJ1-5
length: 14
size: .
CDR3: CASSENRDGQPQHF
DNA: TGTGCCAGCAGTGAAAACAGGGATGGCCAGCCCCAGCATTTT

V: TRBV4-2
D: TRBD2
J: TRBJ2-7
length: 15
size: .
CDR3: CASSPTLAGSHEQYF
DNA: TGTGCCAGCAGCCCCACACTAGCGGGGTCTCACGAGCAGTACTTC

V: TRBV6-6
D: .
J: TRBJ2-7
length: 13
size: .
CDR3: CASRAGSSYEQYF
DNA: TGTGCCAGCAGGGCAGGAAGTTCCTACGAGCAGTACTTC

V: TRBV6-1
D: .
J: TRBJ1-4
length: 12
size: .
CDR3: CASNDPSEKLFF
DNA: TGTGCCAGCAATGACCCAAGCGAAAAACTGTTTTTT

V: TRBV27
D: .
J: TRBJ1-5
length: 17
size: .
CDR3: CASSPYPTGNGNQPQHF
DNA: TGTGCCAGCAGTCCATACCCCACAGGGAATGGCAATCAGCCCCAGCATTTT

V: TRBV30
D: TRBD1
J: TRBJ2-3
length: 19
size: .
CDR3: CAYDEGRGRAKIGTDTQYF
DNA: TGTGCCTATGACGAAGGCAGGGGGCGAGCAAAAATAGGCACAGATACGCAGTATTTT

V: TRBV19
D: .
J: TRBJ2-7
length: 14
size: .
CDR3: CASSPQGSPYEQYF
DNA: TGTGCCAGTAGCCCACAGGGTTCCCCCTACGAGCAGTACTTC

V: TRBV6-6
D: .
J: TRBJ1-2
length: 15
size: once
CDR3: CASSYSGGMSYGYTF
DNA: TGTGCCAGCAGTTACTCGGGAGGGATGAGCTATGGCTACACCTTC

V: TRBV9
D: TRBD1
J: TRBJ1-1
length: 15
size: .
CDR3: CASSNWDRGDTEAFF
DNA: TGTGCCAGCAGCAATTGGGACAGGGGGGACACTGAAGCTTTCTTT

V: TRBV19
D: .
J: TRBJ2-5
length: 14
size: .
CDR3: CASSTRPDRQTQYF
DNA: TGTGCCAGTAGTACCCGACCGGACAGACAGACCCAGTACTTC

V: TRBV5-1
D: .
J: TRBJ1-1
length: 14
size: once
CDR3: CASSSYGGVTEAFF
DNA: TGCGCCAGCAGCTCCTACGGAGGGGTGACTGAAGCTTTCTTT

V: TRBV9
D: .
J: TRBJ1-5
length: 13
size: .
CDR3: CASSVDWDQPQHF
DNA: TGTGCCAGCAGCGTAGACTGGGATCAGCCCCAGCATTTT

V: TRBV30
D: .
J: TRBJ2-2
length: 14
size: .
CDR3: CAWGLQGYTGELFF
DNA: TGTGCCTGGGGGTTACAGGGTTACACCGGGGAGCTGTTTTTT

V: TRBV18
D: TRBD1
J: TRBJ1-5
length: 18
size: few
CDR3: CASSPGDRGIDSNQPQHF
DNA: TGTGCCAGCTCACCTGGGGACAGGGGGATTGATAGCAATCAGCCCCAGCATTTT

V: TRBV11-1
D: TRBD1
J: TRBJ1-2
length: 13
size: once
CDR3: CASSRDRDYGYTF
DNA: TGTGCCAGCAGCCGAGACAGGGACTATGGCTACACCTTC

V: TRBV2
D: TRBD1
J: TRBJ1-1
length: 15
size: once
CDR3: CASRPTQGRRTEAFF
DNA: TGTGCCAGCAGGCCCACACAGGGGAGGAGGACTGAAGCTTTCTTT

V: TRBV14
D: .
J: TRBJ1-6
length: 14
size: few
CDR3: CASSEGRYNSPLHF
DNA: TGTGCCAGCAGTGAGGGGCGGTATAATTCACCCCTCCACTTT

V: TRBV6-4
D: .
J: TRBJ2-3
length: 15
size: .
CDR3: CASSQTSLFADTQYF
DNA: TGTGCCAGCAGCCAGACCTCGCTTTTTGCAGATACGCAGTATTTT

V: TRBV7-8
D: .
J: TRBJ1-2
length: 19
size: .
CDR3: CASSLVASVGGVGVPGYTF
DNA: TGTGCCAGCAGCTTAGTTGCATCGGTGGGCGGTGTAGGGGTTCCTGGCTACACCTTC

V: TRBV4-1
D: .
J: TRBJ2-3
length: 15
size: .
CDR3: CASSQVASPRDTQYF
DNA: TGCGCCAGCAGCCAAGTGGCCTCCCCGCGGGATACGCAGTATTTT

V: TRBV19
D: TRBD1
J: TRBJ1-1
length: 17
size: .
CDR3: CASSIGTGIGGWTEAFF
DNA: TGTGCCAGTAGTATAGGGACAGGGATTGGAGGTTGGACTGAAGCTTTCTTT

V: TRBV9
D: .
J: TRBJ2-5
length: 15
size: .
CDR3: CASSVAGVVQETQYF
DNA: TGTGCCAGCAGCGTAGCTGGGGTCGTCCAAGAGACCCAGTACTTC

V: TRBV21-1
D: .
J: TRBJ2-2
length: 17
size: .
CDR3: CASSKDVKQGPTGELFF
DNA: TGTGCCAGCAGCAAAGACGTCAAGCAGGGACCGACCGGGGAGCTGTTTTTT

V: TRBV19
D: .
J: TRBJ1-2
length: 12
size: .
CDR3: CASSIWGYGYTF
DNA: TGTGCCAGTAGTATTTGGGGCTATGGCTACACCTTC